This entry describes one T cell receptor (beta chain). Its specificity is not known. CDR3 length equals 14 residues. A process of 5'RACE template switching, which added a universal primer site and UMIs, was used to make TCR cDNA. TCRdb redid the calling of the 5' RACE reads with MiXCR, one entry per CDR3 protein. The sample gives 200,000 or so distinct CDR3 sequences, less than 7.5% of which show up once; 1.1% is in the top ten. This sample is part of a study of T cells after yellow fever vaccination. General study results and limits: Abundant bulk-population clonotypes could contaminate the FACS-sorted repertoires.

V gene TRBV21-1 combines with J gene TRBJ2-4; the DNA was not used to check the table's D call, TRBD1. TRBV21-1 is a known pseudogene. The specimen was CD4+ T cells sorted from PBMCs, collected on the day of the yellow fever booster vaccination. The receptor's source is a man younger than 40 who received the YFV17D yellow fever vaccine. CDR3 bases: TGTGCCAGCATCAGACAGGGGGCCAAAAACATTCAGTACTTC. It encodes CASIRQGAKNIQYF.